The 14 T cell receptor beta chains reported below all come from one sample, sequenced in a study of CD8+CD57+ T cells in acquired aplastic anemia. The study profiled TCR beta VDJ and CDR3 using genomic DNA as template. Via MiXCR, TCRdb re-called the reads, giving one row per CDR3 protein. The data show some 160,000 distinct CDR3 sequences, with 40% to 55% seen just once and 3% to 4% held by the top ten. Patients who underwent sequencing had shown CD8+CD57+ cell expansion by flow cytometry. The sequenced sample consisted of sorted CD4+, CD8+, or CD8+CD57+ T cells (not recorded which) from PBMCs. These receptors came from a human donor with aplastic anemia.

This clonotype was observed a handful of times. A much larger clone lies one base from this, so it may be a read error. The chain has TRBV7-6 and TRBJ1-2, with D hard to call. V dropped 8 bases and J dropped 1 base, with 8 bases sitting between them. Germline CDR1 SGHVS, CDR2 FNYEAQ. The CDR3 consists of 12 residues. The CDR3 is CASPSYNYGYTF. CDR3 coding DNA: TGTGCCAGCCCCTCCTATAACTATGGCTACACCTTC.

The chain links TRBV5-4 to TRBJ1-4, with D maybe TRBD1 (5 bases). The germline V gene encodes CDR1 SGHNT and CDR2 YYREEE (reference sequence). The V and J ends lost 4 bases and 0 bases respectively, with 10 bases between them. The CDR3 is 15 amino acids. The CDR3 protein is CASSPGGTTNEKLFF. CDR3 sequence (DNA): TGTGCCAGCAGCCCGGGGGGAACAACTAATGAAAAACTGTTTTTT.

The chain is built from TRBV12-3 or TRBV12-4 and TRBJ2-1; 11 bases are shared with TRBD2. With 8 bases clipped from V and 0 bases from J, the junction kept 12 bases outside the gene matches. The CDR3 is 18 residues long. The CDR3 region has the DNA TGTGCCAGCCGACTAGCGGGGTCGAACAGTGGCTCCTACAATGAGCAGTTCTTC. Encoded protein: CASRLAGSNSGSYNEQFF.

The count of this clonotype is one. The chain joins TRBV10-3 to TRBJ2-7; maybe TRBD2 (6 bases). Germline V gene lookup returns CDR1 ENHRY and CDR2 SYGVKD. The CDR3 is 15 residues long. The germline V and J ends were trimmed by 3 bases and 3 bases, with 15 bases remaining between them. The chain's CDR3 is CAISEGGSMGYEQYF. The CDR3 DNA reads TGTGCCATCAGTGAAGGAGGGAGCATGGGCTACGAGCAGTACTTC.

This clonotype was seen repeatedly, ten times or more. The chain joins TRBV6-1 to TRBJ1-2; D gene uncertain. V gave up 4 bases and J gave up 2 bases, with 11 bases separating them. This CDR3 spans 14 amino acids. CDR1 MNHNS and CDR2 SASEGT come from the germline V gene. CDR3 in DNA: TGTGCCAGCAGTGTACGGCAGGAAAACTATGGCTACACCTTC. Its translation: CASSVRQENYGYTF.

The chain recombines TRBV20-1 with TRBJ1-2; D gene uncertain. The ends were cut back, 3 bases at V and 4 bases at J, with 6 bases in the middle. Germline V CDR1 and CDR2: DFQATT, SNEGSKA (reference sequence). The CDR3 contains 11 residues. This CDR3 reads CSARDVYGYTF. The DNA of the CDR3 is TGCAGTGCTAGGGACGTCTATGGCTACACCTTC.

Comment on this clonotype: An end of the junction differs from the germline gene, which may be a read error. V gene TRBV6-1 combines with J gene TRBJ1-4; 7 bases align to TRBD1. Germline V gene sequence: CDR1 MNHNS, CDR2 SASEGT. This CDR3 is 16 amino acids long. CDR3 sequence: CASSHGTVSTSEKLFF. CDR3 DNA: TGTGCCAGCAGCCATGGGACAGTGTCAACTAGTGAAAAACTGTTTTTT.

This clonotype has at least ten counts. CDR3: CASSSGPYEQYF. CDR3 DNA: TGTGCCAGCAGTTCAGGTCCCTACGAGCAGTACTTC. The V call is TRBV12-3 or TRBV12-4, the J call TRBJ2-7; no clear D. V was pared by 4 bases and J by 2 bases, with 6 bases between. This CDR3 comprises 12 residues.

This clonotype was detected only once. This chain uses TRBV29-1 with TRBJ1-2, with D maybe TRBD1 (6 bases). Germline loops: CDR1 SQVTM, CDR2 ANQGSEA. This CDR3 spans 14 amino acids. V was trimmed by 2 bases and J by 2 bases, leaving 12 bases between them. CDR3 in DNA: TGCAGCGTTGAATTGACAGGTCTAAACTATGGCTACACCTTC. It translates to CSVELTGLNYGYTF.

The chain joins TRBV2 to TRBJ2-7; no definite D call. The V end was cut by 6 bases, the J end by 2 bases, with 8 bases between. Looked up from germline, CDR1 is SNHLY and CDR2 is FYNNEI. The CDR3 covers 12 residues. CDR3 residues: CASSRIAYEQYF. CDR3 DNA sequence: TGTGCCAGCAGCCGCATCGCCTACGAGCAGTACTTC.

V is TRBV29-1 and J is TRBJ2-3; D is perhaps TRBD1 (6 bases). CDR1 is SQVTM, CDR2 ANQGSEA, per germline. V lost 4 bases and J lost 4, with 15 bases in between. This CDR3 is built from 14 residues. CDR3 amino acids: CSVGWQGSPDTQYF. In nucleotides, the CDR3 is TGCAGCGTTGGTTGGCAGGGGAGTCCAGATACGCAGTATTTT.

This clonotype was picked up many times. The chain combines TRBV7-2 with TRBJ2-2; D gene uncertain. V lost 2 bases to trimming and J lost 0 bases, with 10 bases between them. The germline V gene encodes CDR1 SGHTA and CDR2 FQGNSA. The CDR3 runs to 16 residues. The CDR3 bases are TGTGCCAGCAGCTTACGCCTCCTGTCGAACACCGGGGAGCTGTTTTTT. Amino acids: CASSLRLLSNTGELFF.

The sample holds many counts of this clonotype. The chain has TRBV12-3 or TRBV12-4 and TRBJ2-7; maybe TRBD1 (6 bases). The ends were cut back, 3 bases at V and 3 bases at J, with 12 bases in the middle. There are 14 residues in the CDR3. The DNA of the CDR3 is TGTGCCAGCAGTTTTCCCAGGGGAATCTACGAGCAGTACGTC. This codes for CASSFPRGIYEQYV.

The chain couples TRBV2 to TRBJ1-5, with TRBD1 matching over 12 bases. Unmatched junction bases numbered 8, after V lost 10 bases and J lost 7 bases. The CDR3 is made up of 14 amino acids. Germline lookup yields CDR1 SNHLY and CDR2 FYNNEI. For the CDR3, the DNA is TGTGCCAACGTCGGGACAGGGGGCGGACAGCCCCAGCATTTT. Amino acid sequence: CANVGTGGGQPQHF.